Reported below is one TCR beta chain. This specimen belongs to a study of naive and memory T cell subsets. A UMI-containing oligonucleotide was joined by 3' ligation to the TCR cDNA template. Amplification of ligated cDNA took four PCR rounds with SP2 and nested alpha and beta constant primers. One entry per CDR3 protein, called by TCRdb with MiXCR from the 5' RACE reads. The repertoire has about 57,000 distinct CDR3 sequences, about 7.1% of them found once; the top ten carry around a tenth. This CDR3 spans 12 amino acids. Germline V lookup: CDR1 SGHKS, CDR2 YYEKEE (reference sequence). V was shortened by 2 bases and J by 6 bases, with 8 bases between the two germline ends.

V and J are TRBV5-5 and TRBJ1-1; tentatively, D is TRBD1 (6 bases). The source is a female donor in good health. For the CDR3, the DNA is TGTGCCAGCAGCTTCCGACAGGCTGAAGCTTTCTTT. This gives the protein CASSFRQAEAFF.